Described below is a single T cell receptor beta chain sequence and its context. Its antigen is unknown. The sample originates from a study of T cell repertoires in cytomegalovirus infection. Study-level results: What dominated the ex vivo response were HLA-C-restricted CMV-specific TCR beta clonotypes.

In TCRdb, the reads were re-called with MiXCR into one record per CDR3 protein. The table lists fewer than 350,000 distinct CDR3 sequences, about a sixth of them singletons. Trimming took off 2 bases at V and 1 base at J, with 13 bases between the two ends. This CDR3 spans 16 amino acids. The germline gives CDR1 SGHRS, CDR2 YFSETQ. The rearrangement joins TRBV5-1 to TRBJ2-1; D is possibly TRBD2 (5 bases). The TCR originated in a human donor in good health (CMV status not recorded). Some clones in this sample may be carry-over from other donors' samples. The sequenced sample was PBMCs. The CDR3 loop is CASSLTSRASYNEQFF. For the CDR3, the DNA is TGCGCCAGCAGCTTAACTAGTCGGGCGTCCTACAATGAGCAGTTCTTC.